This T cell receptor beta chain was sequenced in a study of shared clonotypes between healthy human individuals. This CDR3 is built from 15 residues. In germline, CDR1 is SGHRS, CDR2 YFSETQ. Trimming removed 4 bases from V and 4 bases from J; junction bases left unmatched: 7. At a deep level, the assay was run. As processed by the authors: With immunoSEQ giving junction-only sequences and no quality scores, filtering differed. Data came from immunoSEQ multiplex PCR; TCRdb stores just in-frame clones and leaves some out. V, J and clone size were drawn from that table, and D and trimming were deduced from the DNA. Here the sample spans 2 million to 3 million clones, 85% to 95% being singletons.

The sample was naive CD4+ T cells sorted from blood. The subset: CD45RA+ positively selected. This chain connects TRBV5-1 to TRBJ2-3; 9 bases map to TRBD2. The sequence came from a man aged 18 to 29 in good health. Written as DNA, the CDR3 is TGCGCCAGCAGCAGGGAGGCGGGAGGGCCAGATACGCAGTATTTT. Translating it yields CASSREAGGPDTQYF.